The 31 T cell receptor beta chains below come from one sample, sequenced in a study of blood T cells in healthy people across ages. Using a J-beta primer mix together with a sample-barcoded 5' primer, a second PCR was run for roughly 6 to 12 cycles. TCRdb re-called the 5' RACE reads with MiXCR, one entry per CDR3 protein. The sample lists 650,000 to 1,000,000 distinct CDR3 sequences, roughly 34% occurring once. Input material: blood. These receptors all stem from a man aged 18-30 years in good health.

This clonotype was observed a few times. The chain uses TRBV28 and TRBJ2-4; TRBD1 agrees at 9 bases. The tail of the sequence fits TRBJ2-7 better, so the J call may be wrong. Germline V gives CDR1 MDHEN, CDR2 SYDVKM. The CDR3 covers 15 residues. Here the CDR3 reads CASSPPGTGRGEQYF. The CDR3 bases are TGTGCCAGCAGCCCACCAGGGACAGGGAGAGGCGAGCAGTACTTC.

About this clonotype itself: The limits of the CDR3 on the DNA are not certain, so only TCRdb's listed CDR3 is given. The V call is TRBV27, the J call TRBJ2-7; no check of the table's D call, TRBD1, against the DNA was made. The germline gives CDR1 MNHEY, CDR2 SMNVEV (reference sequence). Inclusive of both ends, the CDR3 amounts to 14 amino acids. This CDR3 reads CASSFSTSGGEQYF.

To note about this clonotype: A much larger clone differs from this one at a single base, so this may be a read error. J is TRBJ2-4 and V is TRBV7-2; tentative D call: TRBD1 (5 bases). CDR3 length: 16 amino acids. Germline CDR1 is SGHTA and CDR2 is FQGNSA. Here the CDR3 reads CVSSSLTALAKNIQYF. CDR3 nucleotides: TGTGTCAGCAGCTCACTGACAGCTCTAGCCAAAAACATTCAGTACTTC.

CDR3 DNA: TGTGCCATCAGTGAGAGGGAATTCACAGATACGCAGTATTTT. The encoded protein is CAISEREFTDTQYF. The chain joins TRBV10-3 to TRBJ2-3; D is ambiguous. Germline V gene sequence: CDR1 ENHRY, CDR2 SYGVKD. The CDR3 length is 14 residues. V lost 2 bases, J lost 2 bases, and 8 bases lay in between.

This sequence joins TRBV3-1 and TRBJ2-7; D may be TRBD1 or TRBD2 (7 bases each). Germline loops: CDR1 LGHDT, CDR2 YNNKEL (reference sequence). V was shortened by 1 base and J by 5 bases, with 15 bases between the two germline ends. This CDR3 has 15 amino acids. This chain's CDR3 is CASSQVLTGRDEQYF. CDR3 sequence (DNA): TGTGCCAGCAGCCAAGTTCTGACAGGGAGGGACGAGCAGTACTTC.

The V gene is TRBV18, the J gene TRBJ2-3, with 7 bases aligning to TRBD2. Germline V gene lookup returns CDR1 KGHSH and CDR2 LQKENI. The CDR3 length is 15 residues. With 2 bases clipped from V and 6 bases from J, the junction kept 8 bases outside the gene matches. CDR3 nucleotide sequence: TGTGCCAGCTCACCAATGTCTAGCGGAATGGATACGCAGTATTTT. It specifies CASSPMSSGMDTQYF.

This clonotype was detected only a few times. The rearrangement joins TRBV20-1 to TRBJ1-6, with 9 bases fitting TRBD1. Germline V CDR1 and CDR2: DFQATT, SNEGSKA (reference sequence). This CDR3 is 14 amino acids long. The J segment lost 10 bases and the V segment lost 0 bases, leaving 4 bases of the junction unmatched. The CDR3 loop reads CSARDRQGGSPLHF. CDR3 bases: TGCAGTGCTAGAGATCGACAGGGGGGCTCACCCCTCCACTTT.

This clonotype was seen at least ten times. The rearrangement joins TRBV7-6 to TRBJ2-6, with D possibly TRBD1 on 6 matching bases. V lost 0 bases and J lost 0, with 9 bases in between. Germline V lookup: CDR1 SGHVS, CDR2 FNYEAQ. This CDR3 region has 17 residues. In DNA form, the CDR3 reads TGTGCCAGCAGCTTAGCGTTGACAGGCTCTGGGGCCAACGTCCTGACTTTC. Translated, it gives CASSLALTGSGANVLTF. The whole variable domain, remainder taken from reference TRBV7-6 and TRBJ2-6, is GAGVSQSPRYKVTKRGQDVALRCDPISGHVSLYWYRQALGQGPEFLTYFNYEAQQDKSGLPNDRFSAERPEGSISTLTIQRTEQRDSAMYRCASSLALTGSGANVLTFGAGSRLTVL.

The rearrangement links TRBV30 to TRBJ2-1; 7 bases fit TRBD2. This CDR3 is 15 amino acids long. Germline V gene lookup returns CDR1 GTSNPN and CDR2 SVGIG (reference sequence). V lost 4 bases, J lost 0 bases, and 6 bases stayed unmatched. The DNA for the CDR3 is TGTGCCTGGAATCCCCTAGCGGTCTCCTACAATGAGCAGTTCTTC. Encoded protein: CAWNPLAVSYNEQFF.

The chain uses TRBV10-3 and TRBJ1-2; D might be TRBD1 (6 bases). V shed 4 bases and J shed 7 bases, with 22 bases lying between them. Per germline, CDR1 ENHRY and CDR2 SYGVKD. The CDR3 contains 16 residues. As DNA, the CDR3 is TGTGCCATCAGTGGTTTACAGGGCACTCTCGGGGGTGGCTACACCTTC. Its translation: CAISGLQGTLGGGYTF.

The table lists this clonotype with a few counts. V is TRBV9 and J is TRBJ2-1; D is uncertain. V lost 0 bases, J lost 2 bases, and 9 bases lay in between. The CDR3 sequence is 15 residues long. Germline V gene lookup returns CDR1 SGDLS and CDR2 YYNGEE. For the CDR3, the DNA is TGTGCCAGCAGCGTAGGGGCCGGGCCCTACAATGAGCAGTTCTTC. Its translation: CASSVGAGPYNEQFF.

This clonotype came up many times. The V and J genes are TRBV10-3 and TRBJ2-3; D is tentatively TRBD1 or TRBD2 (5 bases each). The V and J ends lost 6 bases and 2 bases respectively, with 9 bases between them. The CDR3 has 13 residues. In germline, CDR1 is ENHRY, CDR2 SYGVKD. This CDR3 is CAIRWDLTDTQYF. The DNA for the CDR3 is TGTGCCATCAGGTGGGACCTCACAGATACGCAGTATTTT.

Concerning this clonotype: Relative to the germline gene, one junction end is altered; a read error may explain this. The chain employs TRBV5-1 and TRBJ2-1; TRBD1 matches 8 bases. CDR1 is SGHRS, CDR2 YFSETQ, per germline. This CDR3 comprises 20 residues. CDR3 in DNA: TGCGCCAGCAACTTGGCCACAGGACAGGGAATTGTGGGCCGGTACCATGAGCAGTTCTTC. The encoded protein is CASNLATGQGIVGRYHEQFF.

With respect to this clonotype: A read error may explain this, as a much larger clone is one base away. This rearrangement joins TRBV6-2 or TRBV6-3 to TRBJ2-3; D uncertain. The CDR3 spans 12 residues. The V and J ends lost 6 bases and 5 bases respectively, with 9 bases between them. The germline gives CDR1 MNHEY, CDR2 SVGEGT. In DNA form, the CDR3 reads TGTGCCAGCAGGTATCTTGTAGATACGCAGTATTTT. It encodes CASRYLVDTQYF.

The V call is TRBV6-4, the J call TRBJ2-1; perhaps TRBD2 as D (5 bases). The germline V gene has CDR1 MRHNA and CDR2 SNTAGT. The CDR3 is 13 residues long. The V end lost 5 bases, the J end lost 9 bases, and 14 bases lay between the germline ends. The CDR3 bases are TGTGCCAGCAGTAGCCGTGAGGGCCGTGAGCAGTTCTTC. It is translated as CASSSREGREQFF.

The J gene is TRBJ2-1, the V gene TRBV10-3; the D gene is possibly TRBD1 (6 bases). Germline V gene sequence: CDR1 ENHRY, CDR2 SYGVKD. CDR3 size: 20 residues. The V gene lost 1 base and the J gene lost 4 bases, with 26 bases spanning the gap. As DNA, the CDR3 is TGTGCCATCAGTGAGTTCCCCCCGAGACAGGCCCGGCGAAATTACAATGAGCAGTTCTTC. It encodes CAISEFPPRQARRNYNEQFF.

The V gene is TRBV20-1, the J gene TRBJ2-2; D call uncertain. CDR1 DFQATT and CDR2 SNEGSKA come from the germline V gene (reference sequence). Trimming left V 1 base short and J 6 bases short, with 9 bases between. The CDR3 is made up of 13 amino acids. The CDR3 DNA reads as TGCAGTGCTAGAGTCCGTTTTGCCGGGGAGCTGTTTTTT. It is translated as CSARVRFAGELFF.

This clonotype was seen a few times. The J gene is TRBJ1-1, the V gene TRBV20-1; D gene unclear. Germline loops: CDR1 DFQATT, CDR2 SNEGSKA (reference sequence). Between the trimmed V and J ends, which lost 0 bases and 0 bases, there was a span of 11 bases. CDR3 size: 15 residues. In DNA form, the CDR3 reads TGCAGTGCTAGAGATTTTAGGACGTTGAACACTGAAGCTTTCTTT. Translation gives CSARDFRTLNTEAFF.

The rearrangement uses TRBV28 and TRBJ2-3; 9 nucleotides line up with TRBD1. The trim removed 8 bases at V and 2 bases at J, leaving 11 bases unmatched. The CDR3 is made up of 16 amino acids. In germline, CDR1 is MDHEN, CDR2 SYDVKM. CDR3 bases: TGTGCCAGCGGATACCGGGACAGGGTAAACACAGATACGCAGTATTTT. Its protein product is CASGYRDRVNTDTQYF.

This clonotype has a count of ten or more. This chain links TRBV15 with TRBJ1-2; 10 nucleotides match TRBD1. From germline, CDR1 is LNHNV and CDR2 YYDKDF (reference sequence). CDR3 size: 17 residues. With V trimmed by 5 bases and J by 2 bases, 11 bases remained unmatched. The CDR3 nucleotides read TGTGCCACCAGCGGGGGACAGGGGAGGAAGTGGAACTATGGCTACACCTTC. Translated, it gives CATSGGQGRKWNYGYTF.

As for this clonotype: Because the CDR3 is missing its conserved closing phenylalanine or tryptophan, this is likely a read error. The DNA is left out, because the CDR3 cannot be placed on it with certainty; the CDR3 is given as TCRdb lists it. The chain combines TRBV5-1 with TRBJ2-5. The CDR3 spans 14 amino acids, including both terminal residues. Germline V gene sequence: CDR1 SGHRS, CDR2 YFSETQ. The CDR3 loop is CASSLERGDGTFGS.

The V and J genes are TRBV5-1 and TRBJ1-1; tentative D call: TRBD1 (5 bases). The CDR3 has 17 amino acids. From germline, CDR1 is SGHRS and CDR2 YFSETQ. Between the trimmed V and J ends, which lost 0 bases and 1 base, there was a span of 16 bases. The CDR3 protein is CASSLDGEGAQNTEAFF. CDR3 DNA: TGCGCCAGCAGCTTGGATGGAGAAGGGGCGCAGAACACTGAAGCTTTCTTT.

V usage is TRBV11-1 and J usage is TRBJ1-1; weak D call: TRBD1 (6 bases). Per germline, CDR1 SGHAT and CDR2 FQDESV (reference sequence). Trimming stripped 8 bases from V and 0 bases from J, with 13 bases between. This CDR3 has 14 residues. The CDR3 is CASEGGFMNTEAFF. The CDR3 nucleotides read TGTGCCAGCGAGGGGGGATTTATGAACACTGAAGCTTTCTTT.

The sample holds a few counts of this clonotype. The chain couples TRBV20-1 to TRBJ1-4, with D unresolved. The V end lost 3 bases, the J end lost 8 bases, and 10 bases lay between the germline ends. In germline, CDR1 is DFQATT, CDR2 SNEGSKA (reference sequence). CDR3 length: 12 amino acids. The CDR3 region has the DNA TGCAGTGCTAGGAGCCTCGGGGAAAAACTGTTTTTT. This gives the protein CSARSLGEKLFF.

The sample holds a few counts of this clonotype. The rearrangement joins TRBV12-3 or TRBV12-4 to TRBJ2-3; 11 bases are shared with TRBD1. With 6 bases clipped from V and 3 bases from J, the junction kept 5 bases outside the gene matches. CDR3 size: 15 residues. The chain's CDR3 is CASSWDRGSTDTQYF. DNA for the CDR3: TGTGCCAGCAGCTGGGACAGGGGGAGTACAGATACGCAGTATTTT.

Notes on this clonotype: The junction shows a germline mismatch at one end, possibly a read error. The CDR3 DNA sequence: TGTACTAGCAGGGGGGATCAAGAGACCCAGTACTTC. This sequence encodes CTSRGDQETQYF. The chain employs TRBV12-5 and TRBJ2-5; the D gene is possibly TRBD1 (7 bases). The CDR3 has 12 residues. The germline gives CDR1 LGHNT, CDR2 FRNRAP.

This sequence joins TRBV28 and TRBJ1-2; tentative D call: TRBD1 (5 bases). In germline, CDR1 is MDHEN, CDR2 SYDVKM. The CDR3 loop spans 14 amino acids. The ends were cut back, 5 bases at V and 8 bases at J, with 18 bases in the middle. The CDR3 nucleotides read TGTGCCAGCAGTGCCGGGGGGGGATCCGGAGGCTACACCTTC. Residues: CASSAGGGSGGYTF.

This rearrangement joins TRBV6-5 to TRBJ1-1; 7 bases fit TRBD1. V dropped 5 bases and J dropped 0; count of bases not matched to a gene: 12. This CDR3 has 17 amino acids. Looked up from germline, CDR1 is MNHEY and CDR2 is SVGAGI. Here the CDR3 DNA reads TGTGCCAGCAGTACTACGACAGGGAAGGGAATGAACACTGAAGCTTTCTTT. This gives the protein CASSTTTGKGMNTEAFF.

This clonotype was observed a handful of times. The chain uses TRBV7-9 and TRBJ2-2, with 8 bases lining up with TRBD1. With V trimmed by 5 bases and J by 4 bases, 9 bases remained unmatched. Germline CDR1 SEHNR, CDR2 FQNEAQ (reference sequence). CDR3 length: 16 amino acids. The CDR3 nucleotides are TGTGCCAGCAGCGGAGACAGGGGAGGTGGCACCGGGGAGCTGTTTTTT. Its protein is CASSGDRGGGTGELFF.

The V and J genes are TRBV12-3 or TRBV12-4 and TRBJ2-3, with TRBD2 matching over 14 bases. CDR3 length: 15 residues. J lost 9 bases, V lost 6 bases, and 8 bases had no gene match. The CDR3 DNA reads TGTGCCAGCAGACCTGGACTAGCGGGGGGAGGGACGCAGTATTTT. Protein product: CASRPGLAGGGTQYF.

This clonotype was counted at least ten times. A much more abundant neighbour one base away suggests this may be a read error. The rearrangement links TRBV7-3 to TRBJ2-3, with D possibly TRBD1 on 6 matching bases. Trimming left V 4 bases short and J 4 bases short, with 9 bases between. This CDR3 comprises 13 residues. The germline V gene encodes CDR1 SGHTA and CDR2 FQGTGA. CDR3 protein: CASSSQGSDTQYF. In nucleotides, the CDR3 is TGTGCCAGCAGCTCACAGGGCTCAGATACGCAGTATTTT.